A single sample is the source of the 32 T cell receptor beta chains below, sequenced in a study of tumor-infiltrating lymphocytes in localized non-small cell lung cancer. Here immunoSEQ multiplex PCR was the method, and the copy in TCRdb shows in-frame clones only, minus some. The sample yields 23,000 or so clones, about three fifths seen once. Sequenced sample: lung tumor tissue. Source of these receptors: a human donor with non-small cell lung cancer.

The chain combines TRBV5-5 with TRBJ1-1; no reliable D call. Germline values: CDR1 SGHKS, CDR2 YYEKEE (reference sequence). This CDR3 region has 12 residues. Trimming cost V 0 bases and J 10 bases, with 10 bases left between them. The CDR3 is CASSLGEVRAFF. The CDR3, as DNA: TGTGCCAGCAGCTTGGGGGAGGTGAGAGCTTTCTTT. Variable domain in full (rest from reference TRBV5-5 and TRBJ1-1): DAGVTQSPTHLIKTRGQQVTLRCSPISGHKSVSWYQQVLGQGPQFIFQYYEKEERGRGNFPDRFSARQFPNYSSELNVNALLLGDSALYLCASSLGEVRAFFGQGTRLTVV.

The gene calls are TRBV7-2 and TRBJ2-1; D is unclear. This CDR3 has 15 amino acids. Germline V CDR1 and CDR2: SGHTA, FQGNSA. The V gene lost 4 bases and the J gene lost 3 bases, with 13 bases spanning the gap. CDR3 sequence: CASSSPRTVYNEQFF. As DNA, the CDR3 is TGTGCCAGCAGCTCCCCAAGGACCGTCTACAATGAGCAGTTCTTC.

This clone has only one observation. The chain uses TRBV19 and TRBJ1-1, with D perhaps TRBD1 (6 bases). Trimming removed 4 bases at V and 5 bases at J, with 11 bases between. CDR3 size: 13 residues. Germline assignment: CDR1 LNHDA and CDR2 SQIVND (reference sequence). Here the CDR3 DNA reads TGTGCCAGTAGTACACAGGGTCGGACTGAAGCTTTCTTT. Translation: CASSTQGRTEAFF.

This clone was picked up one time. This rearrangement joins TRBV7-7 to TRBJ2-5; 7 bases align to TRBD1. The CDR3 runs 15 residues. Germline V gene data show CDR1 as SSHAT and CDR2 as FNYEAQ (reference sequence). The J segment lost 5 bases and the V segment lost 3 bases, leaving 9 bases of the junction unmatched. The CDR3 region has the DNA TGTGCCAGCAGCTTGGCTTCAGGGACAGTTGAGACCCAGTACTTC. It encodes CASSLASGTVETQYF.

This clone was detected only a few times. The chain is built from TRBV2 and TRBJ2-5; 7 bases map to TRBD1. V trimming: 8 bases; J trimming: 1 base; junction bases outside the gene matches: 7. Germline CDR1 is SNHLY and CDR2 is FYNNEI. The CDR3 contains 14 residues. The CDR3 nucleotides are TGTGCCAGCTCCCCCGGGACAGCCCAAGAGACCCAGTACTTC. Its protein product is CASSPGTAQETQYF.

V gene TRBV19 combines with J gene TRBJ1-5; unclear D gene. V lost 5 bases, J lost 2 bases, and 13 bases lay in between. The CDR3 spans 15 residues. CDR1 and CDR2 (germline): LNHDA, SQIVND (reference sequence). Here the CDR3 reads CASSPLSWGNQPQHF. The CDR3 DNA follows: TGTGCCAGTAGTCCCCTTTCCTGGGGCAATCAGCCCCAGCATTTT.

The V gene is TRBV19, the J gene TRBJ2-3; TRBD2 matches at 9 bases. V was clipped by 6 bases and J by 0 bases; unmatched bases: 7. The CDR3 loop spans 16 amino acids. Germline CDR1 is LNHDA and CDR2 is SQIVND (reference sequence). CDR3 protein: CASSLLGTSSTDTQYF. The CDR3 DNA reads TGTGCCAGTAGCCTCCTCGGGACTAGCAGCACAGATACGCAGTATTTT. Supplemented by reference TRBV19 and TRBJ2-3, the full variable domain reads DGGITQSPKYLFRKEGQNVTLSCEQNLNHDAMYWYRQDPGQGLRLIYYSQIVNDFQKGDIAEGYSVSREKKESFPLTVTSAQKNPTAFYLCASSLLGTSSTDTQYFGPGTRLTVL.

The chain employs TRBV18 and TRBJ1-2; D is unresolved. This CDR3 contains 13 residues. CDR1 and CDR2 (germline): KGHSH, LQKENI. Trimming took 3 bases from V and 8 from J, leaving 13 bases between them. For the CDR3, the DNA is TGTGCCAGCTCACCCCAACGGGGTAAGGGCTACACCTTC. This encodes CASSPQRGKGYTF.

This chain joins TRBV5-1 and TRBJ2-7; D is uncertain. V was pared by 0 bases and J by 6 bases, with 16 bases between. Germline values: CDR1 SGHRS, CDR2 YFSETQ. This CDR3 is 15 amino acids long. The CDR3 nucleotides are TGCGCCAGCAGCTTGGCCTCGTCGGACCCCCTCGAGCAGTACTTC. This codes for CASSLASSDPLEQYF.

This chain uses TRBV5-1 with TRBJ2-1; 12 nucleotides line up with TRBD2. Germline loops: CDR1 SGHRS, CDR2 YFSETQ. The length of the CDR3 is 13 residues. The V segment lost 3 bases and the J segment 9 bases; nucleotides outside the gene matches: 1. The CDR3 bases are TGCGCCAGCAGCTCTAGCGGGAGGGGTGAGCAGTTCTTC. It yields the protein CASSSSGRGEQFF.

CDR3 amino acids: CASSPGATDTQYF. Written as DNA, the CDR3 is TGTGCCAGCTCACCGGGGGCCACAGATACGCAGTATTTT. The rearrangement joins TRBV18 to TRBJ2-3, with a weak D call TRBD1 (6 bases). CDR3 length: 13 amino acids. The germline V and J ends were trimmed by 3 bases and 2 bases, with 6 bases remaining between them. CDR1 is KGHSH, CDR2 LQKENI, per germline.

The CDR3 is CASNRGFGETQYF. The CDR3 DNA is TGCGCCAGCAATCGGGGTTTCGGAGAGACCCAGTACTTC. The rearrangement links TRBV5-1 to TRBJ2-5; the D gene is possibly TRBD2 (5 bases). This CDR3 comprises 13 residues. Germline V gene sequence: CDR1 SGHRS, CDR2 YFSETQ. The germline V and J ends were trimmed by 6 bases and 4 bases, with 13 bases remaining between them.

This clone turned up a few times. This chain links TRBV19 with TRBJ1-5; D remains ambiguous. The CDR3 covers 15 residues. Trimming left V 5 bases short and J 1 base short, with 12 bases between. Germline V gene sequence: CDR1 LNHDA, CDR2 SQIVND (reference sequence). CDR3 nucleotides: TGTGCCAGTAGTCCGGGCCAGGTGAGCAATCAGCCCCAGCATTTT. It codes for CASSPGQVSNQPQHF.

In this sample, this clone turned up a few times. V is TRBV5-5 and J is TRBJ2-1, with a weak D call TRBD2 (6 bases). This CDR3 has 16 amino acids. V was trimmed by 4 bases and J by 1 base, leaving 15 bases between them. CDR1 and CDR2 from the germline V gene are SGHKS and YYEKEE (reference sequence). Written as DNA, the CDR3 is TGTGCCAGCAGCGGGCAGTTAGCGGATTCCTACAATGAGCAGTTCTTC. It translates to CASSGQLADSYNEQFF.

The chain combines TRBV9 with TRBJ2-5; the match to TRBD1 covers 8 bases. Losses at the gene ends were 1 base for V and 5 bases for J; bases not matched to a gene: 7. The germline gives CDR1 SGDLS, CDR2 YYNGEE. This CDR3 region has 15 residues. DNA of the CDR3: TGTGCCAGCAGCGTAAATTCAGGGGGCGGCGAGACCCAGTACTTC. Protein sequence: CASSVNSGGGETQYF.

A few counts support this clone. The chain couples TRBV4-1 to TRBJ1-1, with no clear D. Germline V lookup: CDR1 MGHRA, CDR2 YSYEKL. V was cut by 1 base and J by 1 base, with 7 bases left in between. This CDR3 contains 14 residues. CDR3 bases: TGCGCCAGCAGCCAAGTCTTTAAGAACACTGAAGCTTTCTTT. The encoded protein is CASSQVFKNTEAFF.

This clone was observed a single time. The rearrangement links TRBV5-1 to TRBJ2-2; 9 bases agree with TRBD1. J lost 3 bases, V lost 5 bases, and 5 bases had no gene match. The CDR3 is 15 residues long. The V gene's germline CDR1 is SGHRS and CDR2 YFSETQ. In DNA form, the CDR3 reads TGCGCCAGCAGGGACAGGGGATTGGACACCGGGGAGCTGTTTTTT. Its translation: CASRDRGLDTGELFF. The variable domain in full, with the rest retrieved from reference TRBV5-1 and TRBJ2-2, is KAGVTQTPRYLIKTRGQQVTLSCSPISGHRSVSWYQQTPGQGLQFLFEYFSETQRNKGNFPGRFSGRQFSNSRSEMNVSTLELGDSALYLCASRDRGLDTGELFFGEGSRLTVL.

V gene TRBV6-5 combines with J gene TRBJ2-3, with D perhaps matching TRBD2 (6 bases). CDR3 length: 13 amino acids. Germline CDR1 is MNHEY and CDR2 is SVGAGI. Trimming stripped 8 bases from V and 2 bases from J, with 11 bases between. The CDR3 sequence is CASWRAHTDTQYF. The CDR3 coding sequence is TGTGCCAGCTGGAGGGCCCACACAGATACGCAGTATTTT.

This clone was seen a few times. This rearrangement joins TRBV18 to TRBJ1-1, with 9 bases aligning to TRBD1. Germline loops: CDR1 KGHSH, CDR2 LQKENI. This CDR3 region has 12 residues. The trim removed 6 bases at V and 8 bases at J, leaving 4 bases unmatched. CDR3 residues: CASSPGTGEAFF. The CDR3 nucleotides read TGTGCCAGCTCCCCCGGGACAGGGGAAGCTTTCTTT.

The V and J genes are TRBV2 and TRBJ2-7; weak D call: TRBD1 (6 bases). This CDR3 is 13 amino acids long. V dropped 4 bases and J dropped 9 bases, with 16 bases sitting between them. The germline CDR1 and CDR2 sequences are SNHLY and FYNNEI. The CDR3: CASSGGPGFGQYF. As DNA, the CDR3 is TGTGCCAGCAGTGGGGGGCCCGGCTTTGGGCAGTACTTC. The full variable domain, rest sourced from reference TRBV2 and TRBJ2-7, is EPEVTQTPSHQVTQMGQEVILRCVPISNHLYFYWYRQILGQKVEFLVSFYNNEISEKSEIFDDQFSVERPDGSNFTLKIRSTKLEDSAMYFCASSGGPGFGQYFGPGTRLTVT.

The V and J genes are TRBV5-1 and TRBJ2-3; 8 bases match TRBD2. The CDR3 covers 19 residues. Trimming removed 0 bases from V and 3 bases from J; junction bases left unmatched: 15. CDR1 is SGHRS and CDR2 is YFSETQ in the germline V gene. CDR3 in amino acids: CASSLVPPFLAGPTDTQYF. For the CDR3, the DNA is TGCGCCAGCAGCTTGGTTCCCCCATTTCTAGCGGGTCCGACAGATACGCAGTATTTT.

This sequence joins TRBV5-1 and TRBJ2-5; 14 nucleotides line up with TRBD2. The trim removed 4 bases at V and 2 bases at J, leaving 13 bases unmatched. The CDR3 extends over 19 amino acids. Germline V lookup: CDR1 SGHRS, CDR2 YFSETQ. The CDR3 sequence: CASSLTGTSGSGGQETQYF. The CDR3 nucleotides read TGCGCCAGCAGCCTAACCGGGACTAGCGGGAGCGGGGGGCAAGAGACCCAGTACTTC. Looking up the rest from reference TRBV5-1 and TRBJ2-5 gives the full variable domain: KAGVTQTPRYLIKTRGQQVTLSCSPISGHRSVSWYQQTPGQGLQFLFEYFSETQRNKGNFPGRFSGRQFSNSRSEMNVSTLELGDSALYLCASSLTGTSGSGGQETQYFGPGTRLLVL.

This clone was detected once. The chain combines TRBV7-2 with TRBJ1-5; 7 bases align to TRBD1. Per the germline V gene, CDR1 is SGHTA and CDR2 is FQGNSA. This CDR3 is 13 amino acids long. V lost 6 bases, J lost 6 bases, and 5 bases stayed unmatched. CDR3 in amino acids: CASSFQGVQPQHF. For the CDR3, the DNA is TGTGCCAGCAGTTTTCAGGGGGTTCAGCCCCAGCATTTT.

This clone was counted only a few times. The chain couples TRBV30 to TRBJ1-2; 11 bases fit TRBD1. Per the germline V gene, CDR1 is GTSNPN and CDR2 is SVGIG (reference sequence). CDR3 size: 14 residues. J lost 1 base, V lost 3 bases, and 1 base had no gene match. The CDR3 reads CAWRGQGDNYGYTF. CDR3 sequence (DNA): TGTGCCTGGAGGGGACAGGGGGATAACTATGGCTACACCTTC.

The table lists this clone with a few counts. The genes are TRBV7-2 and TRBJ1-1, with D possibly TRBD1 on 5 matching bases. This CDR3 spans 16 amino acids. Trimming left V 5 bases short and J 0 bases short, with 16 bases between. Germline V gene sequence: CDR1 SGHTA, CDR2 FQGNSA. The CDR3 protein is CASSDGTASMNTEAFF. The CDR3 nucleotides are TGTGCCAGCAGCGACGGGACGGCAAGCATGAACACTGAAGCTTTCTTT.

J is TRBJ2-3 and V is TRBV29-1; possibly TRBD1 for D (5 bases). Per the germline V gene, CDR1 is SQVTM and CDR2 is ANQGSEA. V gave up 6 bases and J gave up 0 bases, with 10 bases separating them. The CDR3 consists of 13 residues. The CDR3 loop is CSVDTSSTDTQYF. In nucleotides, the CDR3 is TGCAGCGTGGACACCTCTAGCACAGATACGCAGTATTTT.

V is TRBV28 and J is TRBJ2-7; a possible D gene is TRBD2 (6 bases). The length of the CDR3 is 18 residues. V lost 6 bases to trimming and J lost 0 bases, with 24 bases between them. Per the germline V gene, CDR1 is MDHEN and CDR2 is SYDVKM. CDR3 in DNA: TGTGCCAGCAGGCCGCCGGGACTTCGGCCTCCCAGCTCCTACGAGCAGTACTTC. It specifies CASRPPGLRPPSSYEQYF.

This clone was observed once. DNA of the CDR3: TGTGCCAGCAGCTTTAACAGGAATGAGCAGTTCTTC. Translating gives CASSFNRNEQFF. This chain uses TRBV11-3 with TRBJ2-1, with D possibly TRBD1 on 5 matching bases. Trimming stripped 3 bases from V and 7 bases from J, with 7 bases between. CDR1 is SGHNT, CDR2 YENEEA, per germline. This CDR3 spans 12 amino acids.

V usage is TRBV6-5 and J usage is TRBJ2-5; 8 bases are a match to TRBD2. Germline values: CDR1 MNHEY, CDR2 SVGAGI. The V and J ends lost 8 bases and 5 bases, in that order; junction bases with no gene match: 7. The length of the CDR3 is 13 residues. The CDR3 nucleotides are TGTGCCAGCGACCAAGCGGGAGAGGAGACCCAGTACTTC. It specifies CASDQAGEETQYF.

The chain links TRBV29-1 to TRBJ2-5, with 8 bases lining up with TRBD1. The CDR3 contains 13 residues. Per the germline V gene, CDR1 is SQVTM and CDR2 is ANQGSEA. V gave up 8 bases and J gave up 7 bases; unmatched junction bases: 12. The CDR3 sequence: CSCFSQGAGTQYF. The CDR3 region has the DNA TGCAGCTGCTTCTCCCAGGGGGCGGGGACCCAGTACTTC.

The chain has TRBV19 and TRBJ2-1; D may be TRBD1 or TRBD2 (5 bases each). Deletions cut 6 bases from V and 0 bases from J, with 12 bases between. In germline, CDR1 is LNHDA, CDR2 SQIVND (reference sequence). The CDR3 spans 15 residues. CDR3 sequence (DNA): TGTGCCAGTAGCTGGGACCTGAGCTCCTACAATGAGCAGTTCTTC. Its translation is CASSWDLSSYNEQFF.

The CDR3 DNA follows: TGTGCCAGCAGCCCTAGGATTGGGGCCAACGTCCTGACTTTC. Translation: CASSPRIGANVLTF. The rearrangement uses TRBV11-2 and TRBJ2-6; D is unresolved. The V end was cut by 5 bases, the J end by 3 bases, with 8 bases between. This CDR3 is built from 14 residues. CDR1 is SGHAT and CDR2 is FQNNGV in the germline V gene.